This T cell receptor beta chain comes out of a study of cytomegalovirus exposure and HLA in healthy donors. V was pared by 1 base and J by 3 bases, with 7 bases of the junction left unmatched. Germline V gives CDR1 MNHEY, CDR2 SMNVEV (reference sequence). This CDR3 has 16 amino acids. PCR amplification relied on 60 Vbeta primers (plus 13 Jbeta primers). Produced via immunoSEQ multiplex PCR; TCRdb's table is partial and in-frame only. This sample has approximately 150,000 clones, with 80% found just once. Study findings and constraints: Within a later analysis, the majority of CMV-associated TCR beta chains appeared HLA-restricted. Reported performance of the classifier showed diagnosis of cytomegalovirus status with high specificity and sensitivity.

This clone has a single count. The antigen is unknown. Specimen: PBMCs. This sequence was found in a man aged 25 to 40 in good health and CMV-seropositive. This chain links TRBV27 with TRBJ2-7, with 9 bases lining up with TRBD2. In DNA form, the CDR3 reads TGTGCCAGCAGTTTATTCGTAGCGGGAGTCCACTACGAGCAGTACTTC. Translated, it gives CASSLFVAGVHYEQYF.